Described below is a single T cell receptor beta chain sequence and its context. Using a constant-region primer together with ProtoScript II reverse transcriptase, TCR beta cDNA was made from around 500 ng of total RNA. Construction of TCR beta libraries relied on three successive nested multiplex PCR rounds employing slightly modified ARM-PCR. A C-beta reverse primer and TRBV1-TRBV30 forward primers served in each of the first two PCR rounds, at 9 to 10 cycles apiece. TCRdb re-called the multiplex PCR reads through MiXCR, storing one row per CDR3 protein. The sample records tens of thousands of distinct CDR3 sequences, roughly 70% being singletons. Trimming removed 2 bases at V and 14 bases at J, with 27 bases between. This CDR3 comprises 15 residues. The germline V gene encodes CDR1 SQVTM and CDR2 ANQGSEA. From about 19-30 mg of unsorted bulk tissue, DNA and RNA were co-extracted together. This sample is part of a study of tumor-infiltrating lymphocytes in primary liver carcinoma.

Sequenced: liver tumor tissue from sampling region 4. The subset: tumor region T4, right-lateral pole. V gene TRBV29-1 combines with J gene TRBJ2-5, with D possibly TRBD2 on 5 matching bases. This receptor was obtained from a man in his forties with primary liver carcinoma and hepatitis B virus infection. CDR3 bases: TGCAGCGTTGAATCCGCGGCGGGTAGATTGGAGACCTATTACTTC. It specifies CSVESAAGRLETYYF.